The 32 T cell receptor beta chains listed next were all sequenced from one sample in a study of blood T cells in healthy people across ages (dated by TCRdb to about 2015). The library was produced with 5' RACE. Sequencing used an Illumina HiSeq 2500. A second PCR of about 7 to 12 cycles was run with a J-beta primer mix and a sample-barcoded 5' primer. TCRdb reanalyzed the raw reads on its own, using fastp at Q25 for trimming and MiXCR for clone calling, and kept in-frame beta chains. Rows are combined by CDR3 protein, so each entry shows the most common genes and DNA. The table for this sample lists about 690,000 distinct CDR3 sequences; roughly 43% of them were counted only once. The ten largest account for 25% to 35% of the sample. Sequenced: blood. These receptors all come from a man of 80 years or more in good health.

CDR3 protein: CASSRSGLGGTSTDTQYF. DNA for the CDR3: TGCGCCAGCAGCCGATCTGGACTAGGAGGAACCAGCACAGATACGCAGTATTTT. This chain uses TRBV4-3 with TRBJ2-3; 7 bases align to TRBD2. CDR1 and CDR2 (germline): LGHNA, YSLEER. The CDR3 is 18 residues long. The V segment lost 4 bases and the J segment 0 bases; nucleotides outside the gene matches: 13.

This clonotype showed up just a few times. This CDR3 reads CSARDPLGTETQYF. DNA for the CDR3: TGCAGTGCTAGAGATCCCCTAGGGACGGAGACCCAGTACTTC. This chain joins TRBV20-1 and TRBJ2-5; the D gene could be TRBD1 or TRBD2 (5 bases each). Germline V CDR1 and CDR2: DFQATT, SNEGSKA (reference sequence). The V end lost 0 bases, the J end lost 5 bases, and 13 bases lay between the germline ends. The CDR3 runs to 14 residues.

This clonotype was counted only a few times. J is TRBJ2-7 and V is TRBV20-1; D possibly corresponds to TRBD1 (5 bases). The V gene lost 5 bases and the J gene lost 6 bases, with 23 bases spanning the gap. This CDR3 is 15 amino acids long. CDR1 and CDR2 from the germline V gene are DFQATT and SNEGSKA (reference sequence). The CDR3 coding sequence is TGCAGTGCTGCCGTGCTTAGGGGCCTCGCCGCCGAGCAGTACTTC. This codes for CSAAVLRGLAAEQYF.

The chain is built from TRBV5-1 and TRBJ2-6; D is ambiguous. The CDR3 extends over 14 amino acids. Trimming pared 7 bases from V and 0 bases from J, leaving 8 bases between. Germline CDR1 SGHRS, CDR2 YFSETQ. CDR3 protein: CASHGVSGANVLTF. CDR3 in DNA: TGCGCCAGCCATGGTGTCTCTGGGGCCAACGTCCTGACTTTC.

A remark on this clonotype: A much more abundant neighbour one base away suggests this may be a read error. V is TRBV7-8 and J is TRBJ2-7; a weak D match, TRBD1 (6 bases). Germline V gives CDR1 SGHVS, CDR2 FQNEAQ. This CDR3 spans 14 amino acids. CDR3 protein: CAISPRTVLYEQYF. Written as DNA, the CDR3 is TGTGCCATCAGCCCGAGGACAGTTCTGTACGAGCAGTACTTC.

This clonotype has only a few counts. Written as DNA, the CDR3 is TGTGCCAGCAGCTTAGCGGGTAGCGGGGCCCAAGAGACCCAGTACTTC. Residues: CASSLAGSGAQETQYF. The J gene is TRBJ2-5, the V gene TRBV7-9, with 8 bases fitting TRBD2. Trimming at V came to 0 bases and at J to 1 base, leaving 4 bases not matched to a gene. The CDR3 length is 16 residues. From germline, CDR1 is SEHNR and CDR2 FQNEAQ (reference sequence). Full variable domain (remainder filled in from reference TRBV7-9 and TRBJ2-5): DTGVSQNPRHKITKRGQNVTFRCDPISEHNRLYWYRQTLGQGPEFLTYFQNEAQLEKSRLLSDRFSAERPKGSFSTLEIQRTEQGDSAMYLCASSLAGSGAQETQYFGPGTRLLVL.

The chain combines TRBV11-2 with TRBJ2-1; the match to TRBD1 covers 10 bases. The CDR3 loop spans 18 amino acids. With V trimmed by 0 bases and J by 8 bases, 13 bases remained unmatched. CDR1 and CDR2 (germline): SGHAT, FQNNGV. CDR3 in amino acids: CASSLDGRPGTGDDEQFF. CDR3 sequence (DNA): TGTGCCAGCAGCTTAGATGGTAGGCCCGGGACAGGGGACGATGAGCAGTTCTTC.

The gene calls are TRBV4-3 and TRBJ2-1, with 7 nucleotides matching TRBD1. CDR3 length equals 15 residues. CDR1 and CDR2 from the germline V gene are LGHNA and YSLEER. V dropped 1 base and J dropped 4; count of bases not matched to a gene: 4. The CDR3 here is CASSQVRGSYNEQFF. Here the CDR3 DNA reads TGCGCCAGCAGCCAAGTCAGGGGGAGTTACAATGAGCAGTTCTTC.

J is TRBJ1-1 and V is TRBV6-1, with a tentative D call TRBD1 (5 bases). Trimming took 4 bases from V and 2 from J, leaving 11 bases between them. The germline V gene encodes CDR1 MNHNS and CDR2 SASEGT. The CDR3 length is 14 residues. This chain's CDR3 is CASSGATGNTEAFF. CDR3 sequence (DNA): TGTGCCAGCAGTGGAGCAACAGGAAACACTGAAGCTTTCTTT.

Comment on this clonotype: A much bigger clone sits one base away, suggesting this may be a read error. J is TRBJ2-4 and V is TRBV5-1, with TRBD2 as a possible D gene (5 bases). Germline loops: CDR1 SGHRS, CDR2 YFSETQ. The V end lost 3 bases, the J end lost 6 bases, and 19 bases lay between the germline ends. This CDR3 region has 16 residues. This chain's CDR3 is CASSYGMAGLGNIQYF. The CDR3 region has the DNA TGCGCCAGCAGCTACGGGATGGCCGGCTTGGGAAACATTCAGTACTTC. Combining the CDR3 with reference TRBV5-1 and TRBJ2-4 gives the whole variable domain KAGVTQTPRYLIKTRGQQVTLSCSPISGHRSVSWYQQTPGQGLQFLFEYFSETQRNKGNFPGRFSGRQFSNSRSEMNVSTLELGDSALYLCASSYGMAGLGNIQYFGAGTRLSVL.

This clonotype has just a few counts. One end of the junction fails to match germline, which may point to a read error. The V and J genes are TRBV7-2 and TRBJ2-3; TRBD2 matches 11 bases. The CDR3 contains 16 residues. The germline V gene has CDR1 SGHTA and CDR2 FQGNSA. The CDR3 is CASSLTSGGGTGTQYF. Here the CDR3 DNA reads TGTGCCAGCAGCTTAACTAGCGGGGGAGGAACAGGTACGCAGTATTTT.

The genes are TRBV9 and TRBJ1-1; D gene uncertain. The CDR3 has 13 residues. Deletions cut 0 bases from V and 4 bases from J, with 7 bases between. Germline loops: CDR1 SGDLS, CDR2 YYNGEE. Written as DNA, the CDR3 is TGTGCCAGCAGCGTAGACGGGGTCACTGAAGCTTTCTTT. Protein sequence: CASSVDGVTEAFF.

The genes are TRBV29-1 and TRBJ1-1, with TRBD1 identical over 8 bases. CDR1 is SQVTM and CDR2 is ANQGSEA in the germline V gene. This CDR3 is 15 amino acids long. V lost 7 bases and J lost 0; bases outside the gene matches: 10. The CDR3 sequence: CSATGTGFMNTEAFF. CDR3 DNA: TGCAGCGCCACCGGGACAGGTTTCATGAACACTGAAGCTTTCTTT.

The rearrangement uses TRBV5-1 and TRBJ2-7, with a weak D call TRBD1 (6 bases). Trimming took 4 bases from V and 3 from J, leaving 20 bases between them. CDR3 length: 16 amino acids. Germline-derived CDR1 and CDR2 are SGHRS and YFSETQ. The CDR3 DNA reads TGCGCCAGCAGCCGACCATTGACAGGTGCGGGCTACGAGCAGTACTTC. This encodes CASSRPLTGAGYEQYF.

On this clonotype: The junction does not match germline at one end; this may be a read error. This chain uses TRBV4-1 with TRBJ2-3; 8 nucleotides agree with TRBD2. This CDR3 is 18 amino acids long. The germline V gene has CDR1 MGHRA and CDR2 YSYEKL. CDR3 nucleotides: TGCGCCGGCAGCCAAGATCCGGTCGGGGGGGCACAGGAAGACACGCAGTATTTT. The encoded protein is CAGSQDPVGGAQEDTQYF.

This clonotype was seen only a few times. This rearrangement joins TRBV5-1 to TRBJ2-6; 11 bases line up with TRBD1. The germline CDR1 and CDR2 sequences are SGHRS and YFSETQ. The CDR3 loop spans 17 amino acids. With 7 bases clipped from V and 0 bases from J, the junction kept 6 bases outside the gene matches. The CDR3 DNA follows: TGCGCCAGCTGGAGCGGGACAGGGGGCTCTGGGGCCAACGTCCTGACTTTC. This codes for CASWSGTGGSGANVLTF.

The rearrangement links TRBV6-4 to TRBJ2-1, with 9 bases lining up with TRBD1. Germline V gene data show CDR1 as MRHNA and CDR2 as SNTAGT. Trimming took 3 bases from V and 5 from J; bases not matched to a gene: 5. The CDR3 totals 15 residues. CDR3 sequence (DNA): TGTGCCAGCAGTGATCTGACAGGGGGAAACAATGAGCAGTTCTTC. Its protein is CASSDLTGGNNEQFF.

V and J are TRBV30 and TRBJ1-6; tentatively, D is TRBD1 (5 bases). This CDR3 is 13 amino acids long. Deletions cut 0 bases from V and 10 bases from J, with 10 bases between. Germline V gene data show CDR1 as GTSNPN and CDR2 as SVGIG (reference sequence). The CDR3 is CAWSVRGTSPLHF. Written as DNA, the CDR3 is TGTGCCTGGAGTGTTCGGGGGACCTCACCCCTCCACTTT.

CDR3 region: CASRPETGRGVAFF. The DNA of the CDR3 is TGTGCCAGCAGACCCGAGACAGGACGAGGGGTAGCTTTCTTT. V usage is TRBV2 and J usage is TRBJ1-1; a possible D gene is TRBD1 (6 bases). The CDR3 spans 14 residues. Germline CDR1 is SNHLY and CDR2 is FYNNEI. Trimming cost V 6 bases and J 10 bases, with 21 bases left between them.

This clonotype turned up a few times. The CDR3 spells CASSVAPRDRVGNEQFF. For the CDR3, the DNA is TGCGCCAGCAGCGTGGCACCCCGGGACAGGGTAGGCAATGAGCAGTTCTTC. V usage is TRBV5-1 and J usage is TRBJ2-1; 9 bases match TRBD1. Germline V gene lookup returns CDR1 SGHRS and CDR2 YFSETQ. The CDR3 loop spans 17 amino acids. Trimming took 4 bases from V and 6 from J; bases not matched to a gene: 14.

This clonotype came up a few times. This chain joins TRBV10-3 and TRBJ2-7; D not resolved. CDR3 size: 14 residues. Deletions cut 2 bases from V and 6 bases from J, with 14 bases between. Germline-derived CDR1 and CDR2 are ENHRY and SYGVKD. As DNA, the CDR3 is TGTGCCATCAGTGAGGAAGAAGTAGTGCCCGAGCAGTACTTC. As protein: CAISEEEVVPEQYF.

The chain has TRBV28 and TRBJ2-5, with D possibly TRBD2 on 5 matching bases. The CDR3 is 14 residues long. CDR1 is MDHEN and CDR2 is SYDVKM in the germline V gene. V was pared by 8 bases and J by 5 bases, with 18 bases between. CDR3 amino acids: CASGRTAAVETQYF. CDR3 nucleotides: TGTGCCAGCGGCCGGACTGCGGCGGTGGAGACCCAGTACTTC. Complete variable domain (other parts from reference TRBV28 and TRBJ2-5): DVKVTQSSRYLVKRTGEKVFLECVQDMDHENMFWYRQDPGLGLRLIYFSYDVKMKEKGDIPEGYSVSREKKERFSLILESASTNQTSMYLCASGRTAAVETQYFGPGTRLLVL.

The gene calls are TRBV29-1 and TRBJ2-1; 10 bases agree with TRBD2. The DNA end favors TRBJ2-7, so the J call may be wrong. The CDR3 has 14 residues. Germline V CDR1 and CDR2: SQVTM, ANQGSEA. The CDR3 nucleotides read TGCAGCGTTGATAGTCTAGCGGGAGAAAATGAGCAGTACTTC. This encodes CSVDSLAGENEQYF.

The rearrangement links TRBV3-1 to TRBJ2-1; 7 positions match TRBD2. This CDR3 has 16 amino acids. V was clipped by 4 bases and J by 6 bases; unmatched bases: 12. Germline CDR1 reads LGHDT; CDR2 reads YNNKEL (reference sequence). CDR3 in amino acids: CASSRAGSAGGNEQFF. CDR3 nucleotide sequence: TGTGCCAGCAGCCGAGCGGGGAGCGCGGGCGGCAATGAGCAGTTCTTC.

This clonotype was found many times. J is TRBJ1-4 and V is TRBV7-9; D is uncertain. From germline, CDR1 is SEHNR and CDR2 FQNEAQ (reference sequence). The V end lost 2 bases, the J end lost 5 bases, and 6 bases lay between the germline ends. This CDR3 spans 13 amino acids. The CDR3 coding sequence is TGTGCCAGCAGCTTAACCGGCAATGAAAAACTGTTTTTT. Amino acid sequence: CASSLTGNEKLFF.

Here the CDR3 reads CASSQLPQGGTIYNEQFF. CDR3 bases: TGTGCCAGCAGCCAGCTCCCCCAAGGGGGAACTATCTACAATGAGCAGTTCTTC. The V gene is TRBV3-1, the J gene TRBJ2-1; maybe TRBD1 (6 bases). Germline CDR1 reads LGHDT; CDR2 reads YNNKEL (reference sequence). The CDR3 is made up of 18 amino acids. The V end lost 3 bases, the J end lost 3 bases, and 21 bases lay between the germline ends.

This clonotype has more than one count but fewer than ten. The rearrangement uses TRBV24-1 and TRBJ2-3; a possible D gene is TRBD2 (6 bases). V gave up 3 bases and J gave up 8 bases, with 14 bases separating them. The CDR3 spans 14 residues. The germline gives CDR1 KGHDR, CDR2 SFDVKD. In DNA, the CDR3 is TGTGCCACCAGTGATCGAAGGGTAGCGGTTACGCAGTATTTT. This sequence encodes CATSDRRVAVTQYF.

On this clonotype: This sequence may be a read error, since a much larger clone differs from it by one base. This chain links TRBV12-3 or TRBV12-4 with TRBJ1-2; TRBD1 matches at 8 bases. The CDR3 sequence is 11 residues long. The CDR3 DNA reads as TGTGCCGGCAGCAACAGGGGGGGCTACACCTTC. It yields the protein CAGSNRGGYTF.

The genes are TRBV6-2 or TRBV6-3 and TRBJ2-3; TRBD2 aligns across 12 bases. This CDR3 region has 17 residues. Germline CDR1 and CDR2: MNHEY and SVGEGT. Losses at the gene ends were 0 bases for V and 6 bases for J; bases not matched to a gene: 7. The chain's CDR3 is CASSYSLLAGGQDTQYF. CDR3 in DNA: TGTGCCAGCAGTTACTCACTCCTAGCGGGAGGGCAGGATACGCAGTATTTT.

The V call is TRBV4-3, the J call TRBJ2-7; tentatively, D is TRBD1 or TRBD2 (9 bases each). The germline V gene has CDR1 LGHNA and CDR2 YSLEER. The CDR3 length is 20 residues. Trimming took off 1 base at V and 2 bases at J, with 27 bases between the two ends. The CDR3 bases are TGCGCCAGCAGCCAAGGGAGGGACAGGGTCCTAGCGGGGACTACCTACGAGCAGTACTTC. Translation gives CASSQGRDRVLAGTTYEQYF.

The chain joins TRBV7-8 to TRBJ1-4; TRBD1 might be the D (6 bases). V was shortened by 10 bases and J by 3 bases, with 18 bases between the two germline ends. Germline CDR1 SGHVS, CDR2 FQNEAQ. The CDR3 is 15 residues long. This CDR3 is CATGWGANSNEKLFF. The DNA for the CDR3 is TGTGCCACCGGCTGGGGGGCAAATTCTAATGAAAAACTGTTTTTT.

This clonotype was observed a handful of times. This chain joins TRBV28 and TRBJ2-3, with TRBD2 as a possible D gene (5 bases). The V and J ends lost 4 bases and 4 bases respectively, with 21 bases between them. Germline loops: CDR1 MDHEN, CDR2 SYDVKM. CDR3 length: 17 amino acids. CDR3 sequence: CASSSSAIAGGADTQYF. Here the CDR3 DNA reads TGTGCCAGCAGTTCCAGCGCCATAGCCGGAGGAGCAGATACGCAGTATTTT.